Listed below are T cell receptor beta chains from one sample, sequenced in a study of cytotoxic CD8 clonotypes in ibrutinib-treated CLL. Clones were sequenced by immunoSEQ multiplex PCR, and TCRdb holds only the in-frame ones, with some missing. The repertoire holds 330,000 or so clones, with roughly 71% as singletons. This specimen consisted of PBMCs, obtained after 36 months of ibrutinib treatment. The source of these receptors is a human donor with chronic lymphocytic leukemia. The CDR3 runs from the conserved cysteine through the conserved F or W.

J gene | V gene | CDR3 length | CDR3 protein
TRBJ1-6 | TRBV19 | 15 | CASSSESSYNSPLHF
TRBJ2-5 | TRBV28 | 13 | CASSSGVSETQYF
TRBJ1-3 | TRBV14 | 19 | CASSLGPKFSGLSGNTIYF
TRBJ2-1 | TRBV6-5 | 15 | CASRHPGTGGVRQFF
TRBJ2-2 | TRBV4-1 | 16 | CASSQANRGRGGELFF
TRBJ1-1 | TRBV29-1 | 16 | CSVEPGGTTSLTEAFF
TRBJ2-3 | TRBV11-3 | 17 | CASSTGTSGTSTDTQYF
TRBJ1-4 | TRBV5-1 | 17 | CASSPRTGSRSNEKLFF
TRBJ2-1 | TRBV7-9 | 15 | CASSLANSVYNEQFF
TRBJ1-2 | TRBV6-5 | 12 | CASSFRGRGYTF
TRBJ2-1 | TRBV29-1 | 14 | CSVEGAGRLNEQFF
TRBJ2-2 | TRBV7-2 | 15 | CASSLVGSNTGELFF
TRBJ2-1 | TRBV4-3 | 14 | CASSHQGSYNEQFF
TRBJ1-2 | TRBV5-1 | 14 | CASSRKGPYYGYTF
TRBJ1-6 | TRBV2 | 12 | CASTRDVAPLHF
TRBJ2-1 | TRBV6-4 | 15 | CASSEQTTPGFKQFF
TRBJ2-7 | TRBV4-1 | 15 | CASSQGLAASYEQYF
TRBJ2-3 | TRBV11-2 | 13 | CASSLQGGFTQYF
TRBJ2-1 | TRBV4-1 | 12 | CASSWGYNEQFF
TRBJ1-2 | TRBV5-1 | 14 | CASSSGPPNYGYTF
TRBJ2-7 | TRBV14 | 16 | CASSQAFGTGFHEQYF
TRBJ1-5 | TRBV28 | 14 | CASSPRGLYQPQHF
TRBJ2-3 | TRBV5-6 | 16 | CASSWGTGQSTDTQYF
TRBJ2-7 | TRBV9 | 15 | CASSVGPGTPYEQYF
TRBJ2-6 | TRBV15 | 19 | CATSRDPRRRGTGANVLTF
TRBJ2-5 | TRBV7-3 | 15 | CASSAVGGVGETQYF
TRBJ2-5 | TRBV28 | 12 | CASIGAQETQYF
TRBJ2-1 | TRBV28 | 16 | CASSFDPRTDVHEQFF
TRBJ2-7 | TRBV23-1 | 15 | CASSQFSRAAYEQYF
TRBJ2-1 | TRBV19 | 16 | CASSISAGGPGNEQFF
TRBJ2-1 | TRBV13 | 15 | CASRSRGYSYNEQFF
TRBJ2-2 | TRBV2 | 15 | CASSEDRAGTGELFF
TRBJ1-2 | TRBV7-8 | 14 | CASSPTGHIYGYTF
TRBJ2-7 | TRBV5-1 | 16 | CASSLAFPDELYEQYF
TRBJ2-7 | TRBV7-9 | 15 | CASSTSPGRIYEQYF
TRBJ2-5 | TRBV5-1 | 11 | CASSPGLTQYF
TRBJ2-1 | TRBV14 | 15 | CASSHPGQAIHEQFF
TRBJ2-1 | TRBV7-8 | 16 | CASSTVRPPLYNEQFF
TRBJ1-3 | TRBV18 | 16 | CASSPHSGSSGNTIYF
TRBJ2-3 | TRBV2 | 17 | CASSPAGLEYWLYTQYF
TRBJ2-2 | TRBV25-1 | 12 | CASRLVTGELFF
TRBJ1-5 | TRBV6-5 | 13 | CASSRGPPQPQHF